A selection of T cell receptor beta chains follows, all from one sample in a study of PD-1 blockade in classical Hodgkin lymphoma. Libraries were prepared by immunoSEQ multiplex PCR; TCRdb keeps only in-frame clonotypes and omits some of them. This repertoire shows 80,000 to 95,000 clones, 83% found once; its top ten account for about 15%. Sequencing used peripheral blood mononuclear cells (PBMCs), obtained before the fourth cycle of nivolumab. All receptors come from a human donor with classical Hodgkin lymphoma. Each CDR3 is given with its conserved first and last residue. The D gene is left open where the match is weak. Expanded clones get a size class; other rows say once, few or many, or leave the size out.

clone_size,d_call,j_call,v_call,cdr3_nt,cdr3_aa
NA,TRBD2,TRBJ2-5,TRBV12-5,TGTGCTAGTGGATCAGGAGCGGGAGAGGGGACCCAGTACTTC,CASGSGAGEGTQYF
NA,NA,TRBJ2-2,TRBV11-2,TGTGCCAGCCGCCCCCCAGGGCTTAACACCGGGGAGCTGTTTTTT,CASRPPGLNTGELFF
NA,NA,TRBJ2-7,TRBV5-6,TGTGCCAGCAGCTTGGGGGGACGTCCAACCTACGAGCAGTACTTC,CASSLGGRPTYEQYF
NA,TRBD2,TRBJ2-1,TRBV5-1,TGCGCCAGCAGCCAGGCCGGGACTAGCGGGAGCCGAGCCTACAATGAGCAGTTCTTC,CASSQAGTSGSRAYNEQFF
NA,TRBD2,TRBJ2-3,TRBV7-2,TGTGCCAGCAGCCGCCGGGAGGGAGATACGCAGTATTTT,CASSRREGDTQYF
few,TRBD1,TRBJ1-1,TRBV5-4,TGTGCCAGCAGCTTGCGGGGACAGGGGATGCGAGCTTTCTTT,CASSLRGQGMRAFF
NA,NA,TRBJ2-2,TRBV19,TGTGCCACCTCCCCCACAGGGCCTCTGGGAAACACCGGGGAGCTGTTTTTT,CATSPTGPLGNTGELFF
NA,NA,TRBJ2-3,TRBV9,TGTGCCAGCAGCGTAGGGCCCACGGCGGGGACAGATACGCAGTATTTT,CASSVGPTAGTDTQYF
NA,NA,TRBJ2-5,TRBV7-2,TGTGCCAGCGGGAAGGTAGGGGGAAAAGAGACCCAGTACTTC,CASGKVGGKETQYF
NA,TRBD2,TRBJ2-5,TRBV7-6,TGTGCCAGCAGCTTAAGGTCCCCGGGAGGGCTTCAAGAGACCCAGTACTTC,CASSLRSPGGLQETQYF
NA,NA,TRBJ1-1,TRBV2,TGTGCCAGCAGTCCTTTTGGGGTGCCGAATGAAGCTTTCTTT,CASSPFGVPNEAFF
NA,NA,TRBJ2-7,TRBV7-2,TGTGCCAGCAGCTTAAATAGCTACGAGCAGTACTTC,CASSLNSYEQYF
NA,NA,TRBJ2-5,TRBV19,TGTGCCAGTAGTATGAGGGAGACCCAAGAGACCCAGTACTTC,CASSMRETQETQYF
few,NA,TRBJ2-4,TRBV29-1,TGCAGCGTTGAAGGAGTAGCCAAAAACATTCAGTACTTC,CSVEGVAKNIQYF
once,TRBD1,TRBJ1-4,TRBV28,TGTGCCAGCAGTTTGGTCCGCGGACAGGGTGTAGAAAAACTGTTTTTT,CASSLVRGQGVEKLFF
NA,NA,TRBJ2-7,TRBV7-2,TGTGCCAGCAGCCAGTCTAGGGTCGAGCAGTACTTC,CASSQSRVEQYF
NA,NA,TRBJ1-4,TRBV2,TGTGCCAGCAGGGAGGACCTACTTGAAAAACTGTTTTTT,CASREDLLEKLFF
few,TRBD1,TRBJ1-1,TRBV6-1,TGTGCCAGCAGTGAAGTTAACAGGGGCGCTGACGCCGCTTTCTTT,CASSEVNRGADAAFF
NA,TRBD2,TRBJ2-7,TRBV9,TGTGCCAGCAGCGGGCTAGCGGGACTGTACTTC,CASSGLAGLYF
NA,NA,TRBJ2-7,TRBV28,TGTGCCAGCAGCCTGAGAGGAGAGCAGTACTTC,CASSLRGEQYF
once,TRBD2,TRBJ2-7,TRBV5-4,TGTGCCAGCAGCCTCCCTCAGGCGGGGGCCTACGAGCAGTACTTC,CASSLPQAGAYEQYF
NA,NA,TRBJ2-7,TRBV18,TGTGCCAGCTCACCCTTAGGGGATTCCTACGAGCAGTACTTC,CASSPLGDSYEQYF
NA,NA,TRBJ1-1,TRBV10-3,TGTGCCACCTCGGGTCTCCAGGCCACTGAAGCTTTCTTT,CATSGLQATEAFF
NA,NA,TRBJ2-5,TRBV9,TGTGCCAGCAGCGCGGGGGGCTCACAAGGAGCCCAGTACTTC,CASSAGGSQGAQYF
many,NA,TRBJ2-5,TRBV10-3,TGTGCCATCAGTGAGTCCCCTAGAGGGGAGACCCAGTACTTC,CAISESPRGETQYF
NA,NA,TRBJ2-7,TRBV5-1,TGCGCCAGCAGCTTGAGAGGCGGCTACGAGCAGTACTTC,CASSLRGGYEQYF
NA,NA,TRBJ2-4,TRBV5-1,TGCGCCAGCAGCTGGGGGCGGTCCGAAAACATTCAGTACTTC,CASSWGRSENIQYF
NA,NA,TRBJ1-1,TRBV5-4,TGTGCCAGCAGCTTGCAGGGAACGAACACTGAAGCTTTCTTT,CASSLQGTNTEAFF
NA,NA,TRBJ2-4,TRBV21-1,TGTGCCAGCGGTAGGAGGGGGGGTGGGCGCGAAGAGGCCAAAAACATTCAGTACTTC,CASGRRGGGREEAKNIQYF
NA,NA,TRBJ1-5,TRBV7-5,TGTGTCAGAAGCTTATGGCAGGGTTCCCATCAGCCCCAGCATTTT,CVRSLWQGSHQPQHF
NA,TRBD2,TRBJ2-1,TRBV4-1,TGCGCCAGCAGCACGTCTAGCGGTAGCTCCTACAATGAGCAGTTCTTC,CASSTSSGSSYNEQFF
NA,NA,TRBJ2-7,TRBV30,TGTGCCTGGAGTGTCCTCGAGGGTTTTCGGTACTTC,CAWSVLEGFRYF
few,NA,TRBJ2-3,TRBV9,TGTGCCAGCAGCGTAGCGGCAGGGCTTTACACAGATACGCAGTATTTT,CASSVAAGLYTDTQYF
NA,NA,TRBJ1-5,TRBV11-2,TGTGCCAGCAGCTTAGGAGGGGACACGCTACTTTATAGCAATCAGCCCCAGCATTTT,CASSLGGDTLLYSNQPQHF
few,NA,TRBJ2-1,TRBV5-5,TGTGCCAGCAGCCCCCCTCGAACGGGAGTGGTCAATGAGCAGTTCTTC,CASSPPRTGVVNEQFF
once,NA,TRBJ2-3,TRBV6-6,TGTGCCAGCACCCTCGGGATAGCCGCCTCTGGGGATACGCAGTATTTT,CASTLGIAASGDTQYF
NA,TRBD2,TRBJ2-7,TRBV7-3,TGTGCCAGCAGCTTAAGCGGGAGCCTGGGCGAGCAGTACTTC,CASSLSGSLGEQYF
NA,TRBD2,TRBJ2-1,TRBV27,TGTGCCAGCAGTCCCGAGACTAGCGGGAGGCCCAGGGGCAATGAGCAGTTCTTC,CASSPETSGRPRGNEQFF
NA,TRBD2,TRBJ2-2,TRBV7-3,TGTGCCAGCAGCATGCAACCGGGACTAGCGGGAGGGGGGACCGGGGAGCTGTTTTTT,CASSMQPGLAGGGTGELFF